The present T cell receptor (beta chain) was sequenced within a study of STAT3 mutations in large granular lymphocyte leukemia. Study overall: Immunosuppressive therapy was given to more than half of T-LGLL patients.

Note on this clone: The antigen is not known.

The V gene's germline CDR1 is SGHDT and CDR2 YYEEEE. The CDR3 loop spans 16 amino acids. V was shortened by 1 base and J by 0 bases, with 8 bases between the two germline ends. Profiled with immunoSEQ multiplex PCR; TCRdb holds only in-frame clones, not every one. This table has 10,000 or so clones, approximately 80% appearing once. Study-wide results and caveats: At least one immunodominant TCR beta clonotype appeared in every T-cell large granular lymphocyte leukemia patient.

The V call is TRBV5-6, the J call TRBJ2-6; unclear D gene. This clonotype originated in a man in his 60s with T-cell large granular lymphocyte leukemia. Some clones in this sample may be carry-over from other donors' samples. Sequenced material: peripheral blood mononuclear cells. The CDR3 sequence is CASSLRINSGANVLTF. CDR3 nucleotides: TGTGCCAGCAGCTTGAGGATAAACTCTGGGGCCAACGTCCTGACTTTC.